A single sample is the source of the 5 T cell receptor beta chains below, sequenced in a study of T cells in Graves' hyperthyroidism and ophthalmopathy. Amplification targeted TCR beta CDR3 regions from RNA transcripts. HTBI primers were employed in a first-round RT-PCR of the TCR CDR3. TCRdb re-called the multiplex PCR reads with MiXCR, one entry per CDR3 protein. The sample contains 300,000 to 500,000 distinct CDR3 sequences, over 12% of which appear only once. The sample comprised blood. The receptors come from a man over 45 with Graves' ophthalmopathy.

This clonotype was seen at least ten times. The chain employs TRBV5-1 and TRBJ2-3; possibly TRBD1 for D (5 bases). V lost 0 bases to trimming and J lost 1 base, with 9 bases between them. The germline gives CDR1 SGHRS, CDR2 YFSETQ. The CDR3 runs to 15 residues. DNA for the CDR3: TGCGCCAGCAGCTTGGCCGGCAGGGGCACAGATACGCAGTATTTT. This gives the protein CASSLAGRGTDTQYF.

This clonotype was found many times. The V and J genes are TRBV5-1 and TRBJ2-3; D uncertain. Trimming stripped 0 bases from V and 1 base from J, with 9 bases between. Germline loops: CDR1 SGHRS, CDR2 YFSETQ. The CDR3 covers 15 residues. As DNA, the CDR3 is TGCGCCAGCAGCTTGGGGTCCAGCGGCACAGATACGCAGTATTTT. This codes for CASSLGSSGTDTQYF.

Worth noting for this clonotype: A much larger clone differs by one base, so this may be a read error. This sequence joins TRBV2 and TRBJ2-1; D might be TRBD2 (5 bases). CDR1 and CDR2 from the germline V gene are SNHLY and FYNNEI. The CDR3 runs to 12 residues. The germline V and J ends were trimmed by 11 bases and 6 bases, with 14 bases remaining between them. CDR3 residues: CAGPRESNEQFF. Here the CDR3 DNA reads TGTGCCGGACCGAGGGAGTCCAATGAGCAGTTCTTC.

This clonotype was detected only a few times. The V and J genes are TRBV12-3 or TRBV12-4 and TRBJ2-1; TRBD2 agrees at 11 bases. The J segment lost 10 bases and the V segment lost 3 bases, leaving 8 bases of the junction unmatched. The CDR3 is made up of 15 amino acids. The CDR3 DNA sequence: TGTGCCAGCAGTTTTGATAGCGGGAGGGCGTGGGAGCAGTTCTTC. Residues: CASSFDSGRAWEQFF.

This clonotype came up many times. The V call is TRBV20-1, the J call TRBJ2-7; 9 bases fit TRBD2. Germline trimming cut 1 base from V and 2 bases from J; bases unmatched to any gene: 6. This CDR3 spans 15 amino acids. Germline values: CDR1 DFQATT, CDR2 SNEGSKA (reference sequence). CDR3 sequence: CSARGNKRGAYEQYF. CDR3 bases: TGCAGTGCTAGAGGTAACAAGCGGGGGGCCTACGAGCAGTACTTC.